The TCR beta chain under discussion was sequenced for a study of shared clonotypes between healthy human individuals. The count of this clone is one. Cells designated naive CD8 were CD45RO-negative and were positively selected for CCR7, with terminally differentiated effector memory CD45RA+ cells excluded. The table came from immunoSEQ multiplex PCR; TCRdb's copy has only in-frame clones and leaves some out. The sample holds about 550,000 clones, 95% to 96% seen once. The CDR3 runs to 17 residues. V lost 4 bases to trimming and J lost 0 bases, with 16 bases between them. CDR1 MGHRA and CDR2 YSYEKL come from the germline V gene.

The source is a woman younger than 45 in good health. The J gene is TRBJ1-5, the V gene TRBV4-1; maybe TRBD1 (6 bases). Material: naive CD8+ T cells sorted from blood. CDR3 amino acids: CASSPKEQGHSNQPQHF. In DNA, the CDR3 is TGCGCCAGCAGCCCGAAAGAGCAGGGGCATAGCAATCAGCCCCAGCATTTT.